This is a list of T cell receptor beta chains from one sample in a study of blood T cell repertoires in COVID-19. TCRdb keeps only in-frame clones here, not all; method: immunoSEQ multiplex PCR. The profile shows about 250,000 clones, 86% of them singletons. Material: peripheral blood. The receptors here all came from a woman aged 60-70 years who had recovered from COVID-19. The CDR3 runs from the conserved cysteine through the conserved F or W. A D gene is named only where the DNA matches it firmly. Expanded clones are given a class, and other clones once, few, many or no size at all.

TRBV10-3	NA	NA	TRBJ1-3	CAISGQAGNTIYF	TGTGCCATCAGTGGACAGGCTGGAAACACCATATATTTT
TRBV18	NA	NA	TRBJ1-1	CASSPRLDTEAFF	TGTGCCAGCTCACCTAGACTCGACACTGAAGCTTTCTTT
TRBV10-3	NA	NA	TRBJ2-6	CAISEFPGAGANVLTF	TGTGCCATCAGTGAGTTCCCGGGGGCTGGGGCCAACGTCCTGACTTTC
TRBV27	TRBD2	NA	TRBJ2-1	CASSIGRLYNEQFF	TGTGCCAGCAGCATCGGGAGGTTGTACAATGAGCAGTTCTTC
TRBV3-1/TRBV3-2	NA	NA	TRBJ2-3	CASSPYSDTQYF	TGTGCCAGCAGCCCCTACTCGGATACGCAGTATTTT
TRBV2	NA	NA	TRBJ2-5	CASSDRGETQYF	TGTGCCAGCAGTGACAGGGGCGAGACCCAGTACTTC
TRBV28	TRBD2	NA	TRBJ2-1	CASRLGLADYNEQFF	TGTGCCAGCAGACTAGGACTAGCAGACTACAATGAGCAGTTCTTC
TRBV5-1	TRBD1	many	TRBJ1-5	CASSLQGDQPQHF	TGCGCCAGCAGCTTGCAGGGGGATCAGCCCCAGCATTTT
TRBV4-2	NA	NA	TRBJ1-2	CASSQGQGRGDGYTF	TGTGCCAGCAGCCAAGGGCAGGGGAGGGGTGACGGCTACACCTTC
TRBV12-3/TRBV12-4	NA	NA	TRBJ2-3	CASTRRDTQYF	TGTGCCAGCACCAGGAGGGATACGCAGTATTTT
TRBV9	NA	few	TRBJ2-2	CASSRPRDNRAQELFF	TGTGCCAGCAGCAGACCCCGGGACAACAGAGCGCAGGAGCTGTTTTTT
TRBV5-8	NA	NA	TRBJ1-4	CASSFSGNEKLFF	TGTGCCAGCAGCTTCAGCGGGAATGAAAAACTGTTTTTT
TRBV19	TRBD1	NA	TRBJ2-7	CASSIAGGYEQYF	TGTGCCAGTAGTATAGCAGGGGGCTACGAGCAGTACTTC
TRBV7-3	NA	NA	TRBJ2-3	CASSRQDTDTQYF	TGTGCCAGCAGCCGACAGGATACAGATACGCAGTATTTT
TRBV7-3	NA	once	TRBJ2-6	CASSLMGAGASGANVLTF	TGTGCCAGCAGCTTAATGGGGGCGGGGGCCTCTGGGGCCAACGTCCTGACTTTC
TRBV19	TRBD1	once	TRBJ2-7	CASSKGQSYEQYF	TGTGCCAGTAGTAAGGGACAGTCCTACGAGCAGTACTTC
TRBV5-1	TRBD1	NA	TRBJ1-1	CASSWTGDDTEAFF	TGCGCCAGCAGCTGGACAGGGGATGACACTGAAGCTTTCTTT
TRBV11-1	NA	NA	TRBJ1-6	CASSPVGRSGNSPLHF	TGTGCCAGCAGCCCTGTTGGGAGGAGTGGTAATTCACCCCTCCACTTT
TRBV19	NA	few	TRBJ2-7	CASSTAGPRGEQYF	TGTGCCAGTAGTACCGCAGGGCCCCGCGGCGAGCAGTACTTC
TRBV7-2	TRBD1	few	TRBJ1-1	CASRRTGGEDLRPEAFF	TGTGCCAGCAGACGAACAGGGGGGGAGGATCTGAGGCCTGAAGCTTTCTTT
TRBV5-1	NA	NA	TRBJ1-6	CASSRDRGENNSPLHF	TGCGCCAGCAGCCGAGATCGGGGGGAGAATAATTCACCCCTCCACTTT
TRBV15	NA	NA	TRBJ2-3	CATSRAGLEDTQYF	TGTGCCACCAGCAGAGCAGGGCTGGAAGATACGCAGTATTTT
TRBV6-5	TRBD1	NA	TRBJ1-2	CASSYETGLYGYTF	TGTGCCAGCAGTTACGAGACAGGGCTCTATGGCTACACCTTC
TRBV29-1	TRBD1	NA	TRBJ1-4	CSVEAGGWSEKLFF	TGCAGCGTTGAAGCAGGGGGTTGGAGTGAAAAACTGTTTTTT
TRBV27	TRBD1	NA	TRBJ1-2	CASRPAQGVTDYTF	TGTGCCAGCAGGCCGGCACAGGGGGTAACGGACTACACCTTC
TRBV4-2	NA	NA	TRBJ1-1	CASSQDLARGTEAFF	TGTGCCAGCAGCCAAGATCTAGCCAGGGGCACTGAAGCTTTCTTT
TRBV27	NA	NA	TRBJ2-3	CASSLYQGRSADTQYF	TGTGCCAGCAGTTTATATCAGGGCAGGTCAGCAGATACGCAGTATTTT
TRBV28	TRBD1	NA	TRBJ1-1	CASSWGQGFTEAFF	TGTGCCAGCAGTTGGGGACAGGGGTTCACTGAAGCTTTCTTT
TRBV28	NA	NA	TRBJ1-5	CASSLRDFLHF	TGTGCCAGCAGTTTGAGGGACTTCCTACATTTT
TRBV6-5	NA	NA	TRBJ2-7	CASSYSRDSNSYEQYF	TGTGCCAGCAGTTACTCGAGGGACTCGAACTCCTACGAGCAGTACTTC
TRBV28	TRBD1	NA	TRBJ1-1	CASSPYRGQSFTEAFF	TGTGCCAGCAGTCCCTACAGGGGGCAAAGTTTCACTGAAGCTTTCTTT
TRBV7-3	NA	NA	TRBJ2-5	CASSLTPSQETQYF	TGTGCCAGCAGCTTAACGCCCAGCCAAGAGACCCAGTACTTC
TRBV9	NA	NA	TRBJ1-1	CASSVGGGANTEAFF	TGTGCCAGCAGCGTAGGAGGTGGGGCGAACACTGAAGCTTTCTTT
TRBV15	NA	NA	TRBJ1-6	CATSSQRTRGSPLHF	TGTGCCACCAGCAGTCAACGGACGCGGGGTTCACCCCTCCACTTT
TRBV19	NA	NA	TRBJ2-7	CASSPGSYEQYF	TGTGCCAGTAGTCCGGGAAGCTACGAGCAGTACTTC
TRBV7-6	NA	NA	TRBJ2-7	CASSPGLEQYF	TGTGCCAGCAGCCCGGGACTTGAGCAGTACTTC
TRBV6-6	TRBD1	NA	TRBJ2-7	CATTVRDSSYEQYF	TGTGCCACCACAGTCCGGGACAGCTCCTACGAGCAGTACTTC
TRBV12-3/TRBV12-4	NA	NA	TRBJ1-2	CASSFSYGYTF	TGTGCCAGCAGTTTCAGCTATGGCTACACCTTC